The 15 T cell receptor beta chains presented below share a single source sample, sequenced in a study of blood T cell repertoires in COVID-19. The repertoire was sequenced with immunoSEQ multiplex PCR; TCRdb's copy has only in-frame clones and lacks some. The sample records approximately 180,000 clones, roughly 88% being singletons. Input material: peripheral blood. The source of these receptors is a middle-aged woman with COVID-19, enrolled during active disease.

J is TRBJ1-4 and V is TRBV5-1; D might be TRBD1 (6 bases). The CDR3 runs to 16 residues. Germline V gives CDR1 SGHRS, CDR2 YFSETQ. The ends were cut back, 6 bases at V and 4 bases at J, with 19 bases in the middle. The CDR3 nucleotides are TGCGCCAGCAAAGTCGGGTTTGGACAGAGTAATGAAAAACTGTTTTTT. Translation: CASKVGFGQSNEKLFF.

The gene calls are TRBV3-1 (or the pseudogene TRBV3-2) and TRBJ2-1; no clear D gene. Germline V lookup: CDR1 LGHDT, CDR2 YNNKEL (reference sequence). This CDR3 is built from 17 residues. V was pared by 4 bases and J by 0 bases, with 16 bases between. The CDR3 spells CASSPWLGLVSYNEQFF. The CDR3 coding sequence is TGTGCCAGCAGCCCCTGGCTAGGTCTAGTCTCCTACAATGAGCAGTTCTTC.

This chain uses TRBV5-1 with TRBJ1-3; D is possibly TRBD1 (5 bases). In germline, CDR1 is SGHRS, CDR2 YFSETQ. V lost 0 bases and J 0 bases, leaving 7 bases between the germline ends. The CDR3 length is 15 residues. CDR3 nucleotides: TGCGCCAGCAGCTTGGACAGGACCTCTGGAAACACCATATATTTT. This translates into CASSLDRTSGNTIYF.

The chain employs TRBV9 and TRBJ1-1, with 7 bases fitting TRBD1. Trimming removed 3 bases from V and 1 base from J; junction bases left unmatched: 6. Looked up from germline, CDR1 is SGDLS and CDR2 is YYNGEE. This CDR3 has 15 amino acids. CDR3 sequence reads: CASSADRASNTEAFF. For the CDR3, the DNA is TGTGCCAGCAGCGCTGACAGGGCTTCGAACACTGAAGCTTTCTTT.

The chain joins TRBV28 to TRBJ2-1; 7 bases align to TRBD1. The CDR3 is 12 residues long. The junction had 2 bases not matched to a gene; V was cut back by 3 bases and J by 9 bases. The germline V gene has CDR1 MDHEN and CDR2 SYDVKM. The CDR3 loop is CASSLTGSEQFF. CDR3 bases: TGTGCCAGCAGTTTGACAGGGAGTGAGCAGTTCTTC.

The V and J genes are TRBV28 and TRBJ1-5; 10 bases map to TRBD1. Germline CDR1 is MDHEN and CDR2 is SYDVKM. CDR3 length equals 12 residues. The V segment lost 6 bases and the J segment 8 bases; nucleotides outside the gene matches: 1. CDR3 sequence: CASRDRGKPQHF. CDR3 coding DNA: TGTGCCAGCAGGGACAGGGGGAAGCCCCAGCATTTT. The entire variable domain, with the rest obtained from reference TRBV28 and TRBJ1-5, is as follows: DVKVTQSSRYLVKRTGEKVFLECVQDMDHENMFWYRQDPGLGLRLIYFSYDVKMKEKGDIPEGYSVSREKKERFSLILESASTNQTSMYLCASRDRGKPQHFGDGTRLSIL.

The chain is built from TRBV28 and TRBJ1-5, with a possible D match to TRBD1 (6 bases). The CDR3 is 15 residues long. Germline CDR1 and CDR2: MDHEN and SYDVKM. Trimming cost V 2 bases and J 4 bases, with 12 bases left between them. CDR3 coding DNA: TGTGCCAGCAGTTTAGTGGGGGCGCGGAATCAGCCCCAGCATTTT. Translating it yields CASSLVGARNQPQHF.

The genes are TRBV5-6 and TRBJ1-3, with D perhaps TRBD1 (6 bases). In germline, CDR1 is SGHDT, CDR2 YYEEEE. V was trimmed by 2 bases and J by 2 bases, leaving 8 bases between them. This CDR3 has 14 amino acids. CDR3 loop: CASSFTGTGNTIYF. CDR3 nucleotides: TGTGCCAGCAGCTTCACAGGGACTGGAAACACCATATATTTT.

CDR3 DNA: TGTGCCAGCAGCCCTGGGACAGGGGGCACTGAAGCTTTCTTT. Amino acid sequence: CASSPGTGGTEAFF. The gene calls are TRBV14 and TRBJ1-1; 11 nucleotides line up with TRBD1. CDR1 is SGHDN, CDR2 FVKESK, per germline. The CDR3 has 14 amino acids. V lost 4 bases to trimming and J lost 4 bases; unmatched junction nucleotides: 2.

The V gene is TRBV27, the J gene TRBJ2-4; 9 bases are shared with TRBD2. This CDR3 has 14 amino acids. Germline lookup yields CDR1 MNHEY and CDR2 SMNVEV (reference sequence). J was trimmed by 11 bases and V by 2 bases; bases with no gene match: 7. CDR3 bases: TGTGCCAGCAGTTTAGGGCGGGGGGGAAGATTTCAGTACTTC. It encodes CASSLGRGGRFQYF.

The chain joins TRBV7-3 to TRBJ2-1, with 10 bases matching TRBD2. Germline V gene data show CDR1 as SGHTA and CDR2 as FQGTGA. The CDR3 is 15 amino acids. V was clipped by 6 bases and J by 4 bases; unmatched bases: 6. Here the CDR3 reads CASRQRTSGYNEQFF. Written as DNA, the CDR3 is TGTGCCAGCAGGCAGAGGACTAGCGGATACAATGAGCAGTTCTTC.

The chain employs TRBV6-5 and TRBJ1-6, with 10 nucleotides matching TRBD1. Germline V CDR1 and CDR2: MNHEY, SVGAGI. The V gene end was trimmed by 6 bases and the J gene end by 7 bases; junction bases not matched to a gene: 3. There are 14 residues in the CDR3. The DNA of the CDR3 is TGTGCCAGCAGACAGACAGGGGGCAATTCACCCCTCCACTTT. Translating it yields CASRQTGGNSPLHF.

V and J are TRBV9 and TRBJ2-2; TRBD2 matches at 9 bases. Trimming at V came to 1 base and at J to 6 bases, leaving 7 bases not matched to a gene. CDR3 length: 16 residues. Germline CDR1 and CDR2: SGDLS and YYNGEE. CDR3 bases: TGTGCCAGCAGCGTAACCAGCGGGAGGATGGCCGGGGAGCTGTTTTTT. As protein: CASSVTSGRMAGELFF.

Worth noting for this clone: At one end the junction does not follow the germline gene, possibly because of a read error. This rearrangement joins TRBV4-1 to TRBJ1-6; 7 bases map to TRBD1. The CDR3 totals 13 residues. The germline gives CDR1 MGHRA, CDR2 YSYEKL. CDR3 in DNA: TGCGCCGGCAGCGCAGGGGGGAATTCACCCCTCCACTTT. Translating gives CAGSAGGNSPLHF.

This chain uses TRBV3-1 (or the pseudogene TRBV3-2) with TRBJ2-7, with TRBD1 matching over 9 bases. Germline CDR1 reads LGHDT; CDR2 reads YNNKEL (reference sequence). This CDR3 region has 16 residues. V shed 0 bases, J shed 6 bases, and the junction held 9 bases outside the gene matches. The CDR3 region has the DNA TGTGCCAGCAGCCAAGATCTAAACAGGGGGCGATCCGAGCAGTACTTC. Residues: CASSQDLNRGRSEQYF.